The entry below describes one T cell receptor beta chain. The sample belongs to a study of blood T cell repertoires in COVID-19. Study background: Acute and convalescent COVID-19 samples came from the United States, Italy and Spain. T cells, B-cell-depleted T cells, or PBMCs provided the cDNA or gDNA that served as material.

Original processing notes: Reference gene primer amplification yielded estimated nucleated cell counts. This table comes from immunoSEQ multiplex PCR, and its TCRdb copy is limited to in-frame clones, with some not included. V, J and clone size are taken as reported in that table, and D and trimming were inferred from the DNA itself. The data hold around 58,000 clones, with 90% observed a single time. CDR3 length equals 15 residues. Germline V CDR1 and CDR2: SGHDT, YYEEEE. V was pared by 4 bases and J by 2 bases, with 16 bases between. Sequencing input: peripheral blood. The source of this sequence is a man aged 60-69 years with active COVID-19. The chain joins TRBV5-6 to TRBJ2-7; a weak D match, TRBD2 (5 bases). This chain's CDR3 is CASSLEGRLPYEQYF. In DNA, the CDR3 is TGTGCCAGCAGCCTTGAGGGAAGACTCCCCTACGAGCAGTACTTC. Based on the CDR3 plus reference TRBV5-6 and TRBJ2-7, the full variable domain is DAGVTQSPTHLIKTRGQQVTLRCSPKSGHDTVSWYQQALGQGPQFIFQYYEEEERQRGNFPDRFSGHQFPNYSSELNVNALLLGDSALYLCASSLEGRLPYEQYFGPGTRLTVT.